This is a list of T cell receptor beta chains from one sample in a study of STAT5B mutations in CD4+ large granular lymphocyte leukemia. TCRdb keeps only in-frame clones here, not all; method: immunoSEQ multiplex PCR. The sample consists of roughly 48,000 clones, 60% to 75% of them appearing once. The sequencing input was CD4+ T cells from blood buffy coats. The receptors were gathered from a human donor in good health. Both conserved end residues are part of each CDR3. Fields, in order: V gene, D gene, clone size, J gene, CDR3 protein, CDR3 DNA. A D gene is named only where the DNA matches it firmly. Clone size is stated in some rows and not others, as once, few, many or a class when expanded.

v_call: TRBV5-1; d_call: -; clone_size: -; j_call: TRBJ1-3; cdr3_aa: CASKQGSSGNTIYF; cdr3_nt: TGCGCCAGCAAACAGGGAAGCTCTGGAAACACCATATATTTT
v_call: TRBV28; d_call: TRBD1; clone_size: -; j_call: TRBJ2-7; cdr3_aa: CASRTPGTGLF; cdr3_nt: TGTGCCAGCAGGACCCCCGGGACAGGGCTCTTC
v_call: TRBV6-1; d_call: -; clone_size: few; j_call: TRBJ1-5; cdr3_aa: CASSEQGMSQPQHF; cdr3_nt: TGTGCCAGCAGTGAGCAGGGTATGAGTCAGCCCCAGCATTTT
v_call: TRBV19; d_call: -; clone_size: -; j_call: TRBJ2-3; cdr3_aa: CASSIDRGQKSDTQYF; cdr3_nt: TGTGCCAGTAGTATAGATCGAGGACAGAAGTCAGATACGCAGTATTTT
v_call: TRBV7-3; d_call: -; clone_size: -; j_call: TRBJ2-5; cdr3_aa: CASRGEETQYF; cdr3_nt: TGTGCCAGCAGGGGGGAAGAGACCCAGTACTTC
v_call: TRBV7-6; d_call: -; clone_size: -; j_call: TRBJ2-1; cdr3_aa: CASSLASPPHEQFF; cdr3_nt: TGTGCCAGCAGCTTAGCGAGTCCCCCGCATGAGCAGTTCTTC
v_call: TRBV7-9; d_call: -; clone_size: -; j_call: TRBJ2-7; cdr3_aa: CASTLGALTYEQYF; cdr3_nt: TGTGCCAGCACCCTAGGGGCCCTAACCTACGAGCAGTACTTC
v_call: TRBV2; d_call: TRBD2; clone_size: -; j_call: TRBJ2-3; cdr3_aa: CASSEGVAGSTDTQYF; cdr3_nt: TGTGCCAGCAGTGAAGGGGTAGCGGGTAGCACAGATACGCAGTATTTT
v_call: TRBV27; d_call: TRBD2; clone_size: few; j_call: TRBJ2-1; cdr3_aa: CASSLSGTSSGEQFF; cdr3_nt: TGTGCCAGCAGTTTATCGGGGACTAGTAGCGGGGAGCAGTTCTTC
v_call: TRBV19; d_call: -; clone_size: -; j_call: TRBJ2-3; cdr3_aa: CASSISDPTDTQYF; cdr3_nt: TGTGCCAGTAGTATTTCGGACCCCACAGATACGCAGTATTTT
v_call: TRBV30; d_call: -; clone_size: -; j_call: TRBJ1-3; cdr3_aa: CAWSREGKGNTIYF; cdr3_nt: TGTGCCTGGAGTCGAGAGGGCAAAGGAAACACCATATATTTT
v_call: TRBV19; d_call: -; clone_size: -; j_call: TRBJ1-5; cdr3_aa: CASTSAGWEQPQHF; cdr3_nt: TGTGCCAGTACCAGCGCGGGTTGGGAGCAGCCCCAGCATTTT
v_call: TRBV10-3; d_call: -; clone_size: -; j_call: TRBJ1-1; cdr3_aa: CATKTEGTEAFF; cdr3_nt: TGTGCCACCAAGACAGAAGGCACTGAAGCTTTCTTT
v_call: TRBV6-5; d_call: -; clone_size: -; j_call: TRBJ1-5; cdr3_aa: CASSSQDTNGPQHF; cdr3_nt: TGTGCCAGCAGTTCCCAGGACACGAATGGGCCCCAGCATTTT
v_call: TRBV7-9; d_call: -; clone_size: -; j_call: TRBJ2-2; cdr3_aa: CASSQDNTGELFF; cdr3_nt: TGTGCCAGCAGCCAGGACAACACCGGGGAGCTGTTTTTT
v_call: TRBV11-3; d_call: -; clone_size: once; j_call: TRBJ2-3; cdr3_aa: CASSPTRSATDTQYF; cdr3_nt: TGTGCCAGCAGCCCCACCCGGTCTGCCACAGATACGCAGTATTTT
v_call: TRBV27; d_call: -; clone_size: -; j_call: TRBJ2-5; cdr3_aa: CASSHGGPNQETQYF; cdr3_nt: TGTGCCAGCAGTCACGGGGGCCCTAACCAAGAGACCCAGTACTTC
v_call: TRBV7-3; d_call: -; clone_size: -; j_call: TRBJ1-3; cdr3_aa: CASSLGTDLPGNTIYF; cdr3_nt: TGTGCCAGCAGCTTAGGGACGGACCTCCCTGGAAACACCATATATTTT
v_call: TRBV6-5; d_call: TRBD1; clone_size: -; j_call: TRBJ2-1; cdr3_aa: CASSPGQFYNEQFF; cdr3_nt: TGTGCCAGCAGCCCGGGACAGTTCTACAATGAGCAGTTCTTC
v_call: TRBV7-2; d_call: -; clone_size: -; j_call: TRBJ1-5; cdr3_aa: CASSLAGLLHQPQHF; cdr3_nt: TGTGCCAGCAGCTTAGCTGGGCTGCTCCATCAGCCCCAGCATTTT
v_call: TRBV4-2; d_call: TRBD1; clone_size: -; j_call: TRBJ1-1; cdr3_aa: CASSQENKIYGTALMNTEAFF; cdr3_nt: TGTGCCAGCAGCCAAGAAAACAAAATATACGGGACAGCACTCATGAACACTGAAGCTTTCTTT
v_call: TRBV18; d_call: TRBD1; clone_size: few; j_call: TRBJ1-5; cdr3_aa: CASSSQGWSQDQPQHF; cdr3_nt: TGTGCCAGCTCATCACAGGGGTGGTCCCAAGATCAGCCCCAGCATTTT
v_call: TRBV7-3; d_call: TRBD1; clone_size: -; j_call: TRBJ1-4; cdr3_aa: CASSLPDREKLFF; cdr3_nt: TGTGCCAGCAGCTTACCGGACAGGGAAAAACTGTTTTTT
v_call: TRBV5-8; d_call: -; clone_size: -; j_call: TRBJ2-2; cdr3_aa: CASSWDLAGELFF; cdr3_nt: TGTGCCAGCAGCTGGGACCTTGCCGGGGAGCTGTTTTTT
v_call: TRBV30; d_call: TRBD1; clone_size: -; j_call: TRBJ1-6; cdr3_aa: CAWHSGGAGSYNSPLHF; cdr3_nt: TGTGCCTGGCACTCAGGGGGCGCGGGCTCCTATAATTCACCCCTCCACTTT
v_call: TRBV5-1; d_call: TRBD1; clone_size: once; j_call: TRBJ2-4; cdr3_aa: CASSSGQQNIQYF; cdr3_nt: TGCGCCAGCAGCTCGGGACAGCAAAACATTCAGTACTTC
v_call: TRBV19; d_call: -; clone_size: -; j_call: TRBJ2-1; cdr3_aa: CASSTLQGSDEQFF; cdr3_nt: TGTGCCAGTAGTACCCTACAGGGTAGCGATGAGCAGTTCTTC
v_call: TRBV18; d_call: TRBD2; clone_size: -; j_call: TRBJ2-3; cdr3_aa: CASSLLSGTEDTQYF; cdr3_nt: TGTGCCAGCTCTCTTCTAAGCGGGACGGAGGATACGCAGTATTTT
v_call: TRBV28; d_call: TRBD2; clone_size: -; j_call: TRBJ2-1; cdr3_aa: CASTPSLAGYNEQFF; cdr3_nt: TGTGCCAGCACTCCTTCCCTAGCGGGGTACAATGAGCAGTTCTTC
v_call: TRBV5-4; d_call: -; clone_size: -; j_call: TRBJ2-5; cdr3_aa: CASSLGGYQETQYF; cdr3_nt: TGTGCCAGCAGCTTGGGCGGATACCAAGAGACCCAGTACTTC
v_call: TRBV19; d_call: TRBD2; clone_size: -; j_call: TRBJ2-3; cdr3_aa: CASRLLAGGGDTQYF; cdr3_nt: TGTGCCAGTAGGCTTTTAGCGGGGGGCGGCGATACGCAGTATTTT
v_call: TRBV6-1; d_call: TRBD2; clone_size: few; j_call: TRBJ2-7; cdr3_aa: CASSAASGGREQYF; cdr3_nt: TGTGCCAGCAGTGCGGCTAGCGGGGGGCGGGAGCAGTACTTC
v_call: TRBV19; d_call: -; clone_size: -; j_call: TRBJ1-5; cdr3_aa: CASSSRKQGSGDQPQHF; cdr3_nt: TGTGCCAGTAGTAGCCGCAAACAGGGTAGTGGGGATCAGCCCCAGCATTTT
v_call: TRBV6-1; d_call: -; clone_size: few; j_call: TRBJ1-1; cdr3_aa: CASSLYINTEAFF; cdr3_nt: TGTGCCAGCAGTCTCTACATTAACACTGAAGCTTTCTTT
v_call: TRBV29-1; d_call: TRBD1; clone_size: few; j_call: TRBJ1-2; cdr3_aa: CSVEGQTGGYGYTF; cdr3_nt: TGCAGCGTTGAAGGGCAAACAGGGGGCTATGGCTACACCTTC
v_call: TRBV9; d_call: TRBD2; clone_size: once; j_call: TRBJ2-1; cdr3_aa: CASTSGGADEQFF; cdr3_nt: TGTGCCAGTACAAGCGGGGGGGCTGATGAGCAGTTCTTC
v_call: TRBV11-2; d_call: TRBD2; clone_size: -; j_call: TRBJ2-1; cdr3_aa: CASRPGLSGGFYNEQFF; cdr3_nt: TGTGCCAGCAGACCGGGACTCAGCGGGGGTTTCTACAATGAGCAGTTCTTC
v_call: TRBV28; d_call: -; clone_size: once; j_call: TRBJ2-5; cdr3_aa: CASRFRGEETQYF; cdr3_nt: TGTGCCAGCAGGTTCAGGGGGGAAGAGACCCAGTACTTC
v_call: TRBV28; d_call: TRBD2; clone_size: -; j_call: TRBJ2-2; cdr3_aa: CATGLAGAQNTGELFF; cdr3_nt: TGTGCCACCGGACTAGCGGGGGCCCAGAACACCGGGGAGCTGTTTTTT
v_call: TRBV18; d_call: TRBD1; clone_size: -; j_call: TRBJ2-1; cdr3_aa: CASSLLLDRGEQFF; cdr3_nt: TGTGCCAGCTCACTCCTCCTGGACAGGGGTGAGCAGTTCTTC
v_call: TRBV5-1; d_call: -; clone_size: once; j_call: TRBJ1-1; cdr3_aa: CASSLVVGGESEAFF; cdr3_nt: TGCGCCAGCAGCTTGGTGGTGGGTGGAGAGTCTGAAGCTTTCTTT
v_call: TRBV28; d_call: -; clone_size: -; j_call: TRBJ1-6; cdr3_aa: CASSWSYSPLHF; cdr3_nt: TGTGCCAGCAGTTGGAGTTATTCACCCCTCCACTTT
v_call: TRBV11-3; d_call: TRBD2; clone_size: -; j_call: TRBJ2-1; cdr3_aa: CASSLDGTSADEQFF; cdr3_nt: TGTGCCAGCAGCTTAGACGGGACTAGCGCGGATGAGCAGTTCTTC
v_call: TRBV10-3; d_call: TRBD2; clone_size: once; j_call: TRBJ2-7; cdr3_aa: CAIGGLDGYEQYF; cdr3_nt: TGTGCCATCGGGGGACTAGATGGCTACGAGCAGTACTTC
v_call: TRBV2; d_call: TRBD1; clone_size: -; j_call: TRBJ1-3; cdr3_aa: CASSSGTGDSGNTIYF; cdr3_nt: TGTGCCAGCAGTTCCGGGACAGGTGACTCTGGAAACACCATATATTTT
v_call: TRBV28; d_call: TRBD1; clone_size: -; j_call: TRBJ2-7; cdr3_aa: CASSLMGQVGTYEQYF; cdr3_nt: TGTGCCAGCAGCCTTATGGGACAGGTGGGTACCTACGAGCAGTACTTC
v_call: TRBV7-9; d_call: -; clone_size: -; j_call: TRBJ2-5; cdr3_aa: CASSLWDLGETQYF; cdr3_nt: TGTGCCAGCAGCTTATGGGACCTGGGGGAGACCCAGTACTTC
v_call: TRBV29-1; d_call: -; clone_size: -; j_call: TRBJ1-1; cdr3_aa: CSVERGGLAGTEAFF; cdr3_nt: TGCAGCGTTGAACGGGGGGGCCTTGCGGGCACTGAAGCTTTCTTT
v_call: TRBV2; d_call: -; clone_size: -; j_call: TRBJ2-3; cdr3_aa: CASSASLYGADTQYF; cdr3_nt: TGTGCCAGCAGCGCCTCACTTTATGGCGCAGATACGCAGTATTTT
v_call: TRBV7-9; d_call: -; clone_size: few; j_call: TRBJ1-1; cdr3_aa: CASSLVGNEAFF; cdr3_nt: TGTGCCAGCAGCTTGGTAGGGAATGAAGCTTTCTTT
v_call: TRBV2; d_call: -; clone_size: -; j_call: TRBJ1-4; cdr3_aa: CASSVRGTTNEKLFF; cdr3_nt: TGTGCCAGCAGTGTGAGGGGGACGACCAATGAAAAACTGTTTTTT
v_call: TRBV6-1; d_call: -; clone_size: -; j_call: TRBJ2-7; cdr3_aa: CASSDPGRYEQYF; cdr3_nt: TGTGCCAGCAGTGACCCAGGGAGATACGAGCAGTACTTC
v_call: TRBV28; d_call: -; clone_size: -; j_call: TRBJ1-5; cdr3_aa: CASSGGPGGPHPNQPQHF; cdr3_nt: TGTGCCAGCAGCGGAGGTCCTGGGGGTCCTCACCCCAATCAGCCCCAGCATTTT
v_call: TRBV7-2; d_call: TRBD1; clone_size: -; j_call: TRBJ1-5; cdr3_aa: CASSSGGYNQPQHF; cdr3_nt: TGTGCCAGCAGCTCAGGGGGGTACAATCAGCCCCAGCATTTT